The 13 T cell receptor beta chains below were found in one sample sequenced in a study of OX40 agonist ivuxolimab in advanced cancers. The repertoire was sequenced with immunoSEQ multiplex PCR; TCRdb's copy has only in-frame clones and lacks some. The sample lists tens of thousands of clones, more than 65% occurring once. Source: CD4+ or CD8+ T cells sorted from blood, taken in a trial of the OX40 agonist ivuxolimab. These receptor sequences come from an adult with an advanced solid tumor such as melanoma, head and neck, liver or kidney cancer.

The gene calls are TRBV7-2 and TRBJ1-6, with D unclear. The CDR3 is made up of 16 amino acids. CDR1 and CDR2 (germline): SGHTA, FQGNSA. Trimming shortened V by 2 bases and J by 14 bases, and 22 bases separated the two germline ends. DNA for the CDR3: TGTGCCAGCAGCTTATATCCCCCGGGCACCGGCGGGACCCTCCACTTT. Protein: CASSLYPPGTGGTLHF.

The chain couples TRBV7-6 to TRBJ1-4; the D is unclear. Germline loops: CDR1 SGHVS, CDR2 FNYEAQ. The CDR3 length is 15 residues. With 1 base removed from V and 2 bases from J, the gap between germline ends came to 8 bases. CDR3 residues: CASSLGIGTNEKLFF. CDR3 DNA: TGTGCCAGCAGCTTAGGTATTGGCACTAATGAAAAACTGTTTTTT.

The rearrangement links TRBV7-9 to TRBJ1-3; no clear D. Between the trimmed V and J ends, which lost 3 bases and 3 bases, there was a span of 9 bases. Germline V gene data show CDR1 as SEHNR and CDR2 as FQNEAQ (reference sequence). CDR3 length: 14 residues. CDR3 residues: CASSFGLGGNTIYF. CDR3 nucleotide sequence: TGTGCCAGCAGCTTCGGGTTAGGTGGAAACACCATATATTTT.

This clone was observed a few times. CDR3 DNA sequence: TGTGCCAGCAGCCAAGATTGGGCGGGGGGTGACTCTGGGGCCAACGTCCTGACTTTC. This sequence encodes CASSQDWAGGDSGANVLTF. The rearrangement joins TRBV4-2 to TRBJ2-6; 8 nucleotides agree with TRBD2. This CDR3 contains 19 residues. Germline V gene data show CDR1 as LGHNA and CDR2 as YNFKEQ. Unmatched junction bases numbered 7, after V lost 0 bases and J lost 0 bases.

This sequence joins TRBV18 and TRBJ1-1; TRBD1 might be the D (5 bases). The CDR3 contains 15 residues. Germline values: CDR1 KGHSH, CDR2 LQKENI. Trimming shortened V by 6 bases and J by 1 base, and 15 bases separated the two germline ends. In nucleotides, the CDR3 is TGTGCCAGCTCCCGTTCGGAAAGGGGGAACACTGAAGCTTTCTTT. Translation gives CASSRSERGNTEAFF.

The chain combines TRBV21-1 with TRBJ2-1. TRBV21-1 is labeled a pseudogene. CDR3 size: 16 residues. CDR3 region: CASSLDSGSSYNEQFF. The CDR3 nucleotides are TGTGCCAGCAGCCTTGACAGTGGGAGCTCCTACAATGAGCAGTTCTTC.

V is TRBV10-3 and J is TRBJ1-1; no clear D. The CDR3 extends over 14 amino acids. The germline CDR1 and CDR2 sequences are ENHRY and SYGVKD. Trimming removed 1 base from V and 7 bases from J, with 13 bases in between. CDR3 bases: TGTGCCATCAGTGAGTGGAACGACCTTGTTGAAGCTTTCTTT. Encoded protein: CAISEWNDLVEAFF.

CDR3 loop: CASSFSGNYGYTF. As DNA, the CDR3 is TGTGCCAGCAGTTTCTCAGGGAACTATGGCTACACCTTC. The chain has TRBV27 and TRBJ1-2; the D gene is possibly TRBD1 (5 bases). Trimming shortened V by 3 bases and J by 2 bases, and 7 bases separated the two germline ends. Per germline, CDR1 MNHEY and CDR2 SMNVEV (reference sequence). This CDR3 is built from 13 residues.

Here the CDR3 DNA reads TGTGCCAGCAGCTACCAGAGGCTAGCGGGGGGCGGGGGAGAGACCCAGTACTTC. It yields the protein CASSYQRLAGGGGETQYF. The V call is TRBV7-8, the J call TRBJ2-5, with 11 bases fitting TRBD2. Germline loops: CDR1 SGHVS, CDR2 FQNEAQ. The CDR3 runs to 18 residues. V shed 4 bases, J shed 4 bases, and the junction held 14 bases outside the gene matches. Together with reference TRBV7-8 and TRBJ2-5, the CDR3 gives the full variable domain: GAGVSQSPRYKVAKRGQDVALRCDPISGHVSLFWYQQALGQGPEFLTYFQNEAQLDKSGLPSDRFFAERPEGSVSTLKIQRTQQEDSAVYLCASSYQRLAGGGGETQYFGPGTRLLVL.

This chain uses TRBV7-6 with TRBJ2-1; no firm D call. Trimming left V 3 bases short and J 2 bases short, with 14 bases between. Germline CDR1 is SGHVS and CDR2 is FNYEAQ. This CDR3 spans 16 amino acids. The CDR3 region has the DNA TGTGCCAGCAGCTTTGAGACGTCGACGCCCTACAATGAGCAGTTCTTC. Translation gives CASSFETSTPYNEQFF.

The chain employs TRBV27 and TRBJ2-2; 7 positions agree with TRBD1. V was clipped by 3 bases and J by 1 base; unmatched bases: 5. Germline V gene data show CDR1 as MNHEY and CDR2 as SMNVEV (reference sequence). The CDR3 runs 16 residues. CDR3 residues: CASSFRRTGNTGELFF. For the CDR3, the DNA is TGTGCCAGCAGTTTTCGACGGACAGGGAACACCGGGGAGCTGTTTTTT.

On this clone itself: This sample includes further DNA sequences coding for the same CDR3. The rearrangement links TRBV5-1 to TRBJ1-3; D is ambiguous. The CDR3 sequence is 14 residues long. The V end lost 0 bases, the J end lost 2 bases, and 6 bases lay between the germline ends. Germline CDR1 SGHRS, CDR2 YFSETQ. The DNA of the CDR3 is TGCGCCAGCAGCTTGGTTTCGCCTGGAAACACCATATATTTT. This encodes CASSLVSPGNTIYF.

This clone was counted once. V and J are TRBV19 and TRBJ2-1; 10 bases are a match to TRBD2. The germline gives CDR1 LNHDA, CDR2 SQIVND (reference sequence). The V gene end was trimmed by 4 bases and the J gene end by 3 bases; junction bases not matched to a gene: 6. The CDR3 extends over 16 amino acids. CDR3 residues: CASSRASGSLYNEQFF. The CDR3 nucleotides read TGTGCCAGTAGTAGGGCTAGCGGGAGCCTCTACAATGAGCAGTTCTTC. The whole variable domain, filled in from reference TRBV19 and TRBJ2-1, reads DGGITQSPKYLFRKEGQNVTLSCEQNLNHDAMYWYRQDPGQGLRLIYYSQIVNDFQKGDIAEGYSVSREKKESFPLTVTSAQKNPTAFYLCASSRASGSLYNEQFFGPGTRLTVL.